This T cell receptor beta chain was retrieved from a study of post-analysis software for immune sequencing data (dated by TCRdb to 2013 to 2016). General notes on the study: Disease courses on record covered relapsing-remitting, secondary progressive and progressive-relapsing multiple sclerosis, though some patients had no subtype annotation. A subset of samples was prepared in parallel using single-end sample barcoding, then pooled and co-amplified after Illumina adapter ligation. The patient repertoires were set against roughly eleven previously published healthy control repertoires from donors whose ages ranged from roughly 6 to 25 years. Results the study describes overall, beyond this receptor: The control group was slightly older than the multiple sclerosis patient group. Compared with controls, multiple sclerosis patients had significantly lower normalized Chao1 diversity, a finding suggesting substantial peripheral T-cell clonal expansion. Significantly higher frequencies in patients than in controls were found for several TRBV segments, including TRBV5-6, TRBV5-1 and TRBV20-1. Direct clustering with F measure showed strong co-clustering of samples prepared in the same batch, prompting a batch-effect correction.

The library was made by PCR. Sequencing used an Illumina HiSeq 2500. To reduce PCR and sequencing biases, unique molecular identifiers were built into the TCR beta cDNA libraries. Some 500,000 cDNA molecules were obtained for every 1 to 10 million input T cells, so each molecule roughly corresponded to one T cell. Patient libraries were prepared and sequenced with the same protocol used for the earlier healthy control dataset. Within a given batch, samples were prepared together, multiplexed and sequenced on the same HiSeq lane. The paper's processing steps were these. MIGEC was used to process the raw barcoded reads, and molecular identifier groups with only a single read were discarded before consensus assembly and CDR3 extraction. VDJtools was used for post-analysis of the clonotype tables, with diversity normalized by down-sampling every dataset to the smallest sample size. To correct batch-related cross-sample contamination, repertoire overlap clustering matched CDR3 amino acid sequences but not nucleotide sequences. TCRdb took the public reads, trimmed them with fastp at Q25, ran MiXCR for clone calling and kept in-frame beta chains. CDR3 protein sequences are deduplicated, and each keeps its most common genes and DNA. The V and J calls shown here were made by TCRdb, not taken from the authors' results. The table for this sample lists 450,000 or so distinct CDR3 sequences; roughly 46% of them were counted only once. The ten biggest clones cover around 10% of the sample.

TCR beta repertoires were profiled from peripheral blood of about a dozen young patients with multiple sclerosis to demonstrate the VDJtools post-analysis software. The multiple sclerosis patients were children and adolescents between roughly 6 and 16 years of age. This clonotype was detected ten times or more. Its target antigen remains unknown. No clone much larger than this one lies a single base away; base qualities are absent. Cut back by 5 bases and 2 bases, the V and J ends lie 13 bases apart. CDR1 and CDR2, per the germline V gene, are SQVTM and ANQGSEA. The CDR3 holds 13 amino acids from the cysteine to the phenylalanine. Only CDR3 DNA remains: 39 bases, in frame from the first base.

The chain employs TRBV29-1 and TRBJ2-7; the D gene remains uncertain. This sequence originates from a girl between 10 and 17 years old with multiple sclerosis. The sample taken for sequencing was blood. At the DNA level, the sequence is TGCAGCGTTCAATCACGGGTCGCCTACGAGCAGTACTTC. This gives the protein CSVQSRVAYEQYF.